This passage covers 26 T cell receptor beta chains from one sample sequenced in a study of cytomegalovirus exposure and HLA in healthy donors. Clones were read by immunoSEQ multiplex PCR, and TCRdb kept only the in-frame ones, dropping some. Among some 150,000 clones listed, just over 90% were seen once. Material: PBMCs. These receptors were taken from a man aged 18 to 30 in good health and CMV-seronegative.

This clone has only one observation. Other DNA sequences in this specimen translate into the identical CDR3. This chain links TRBV9 with TRBJ2-1; 11 bases line up with TRBD2. V was clipped by 0 bases and J by 6 bases; unmatched bases: 2. The CDR3 extends over 15 amino acids. Germline lookup yields CDR1 SGDLS and CDR2 YYNGEE. The CDR3 sequence: CASSVGTSGFNEQFF. CDR3 nucleotides: TGTGCCAGCAGCGTAGGGACTAGCGGGTTCAATGAGCAGTTCTTC.

This clone showed up just a few times. The V call is TRBV2, the J call TRBJ1-6, with D maybe TRBD1 (6 bases). This CDR3 has 14 residues. Germline CDR1 is SNHLY and CDR2 is FYNNEI. V lost 9 bases, J lost 1 base, and 10 bases lay in between. For the CDR3, the DNA is TGTGCCAGGACCGGGACATCCTATAATTCACCCCTCCACTTT. Amino acids: CARTGTSYNSPLHF.

The chain joins TRBV6-1 to TRBJ1-5; D not certain. CDR1 is MNHNS, CDR2 SASEGT, per germline. Trimming removed 8 bases at V and 4 bases at J, with 12 bases between. The CDR3 is 13 residues long. The CDR3 loop reads CASETVSNQPQHF. DNA of the CDR3: TGTGCCAGCGAAACAGTCTCTAATCAGCCCCAGCATTTT.

The chain uses TRBV7-6 and TRBJ2-2; D ambiguous. Per the germline V gene, CDR1 is SGHVS and CDR2 is FNYEAQ. The CDR3 consists of 14 residues. Trimming removed 1 base from V and 2 bases from J, with 5 bases in between. CDR3 DNA sequence: TGTGCCAGCAGCTTAGGGCTTAACACCGGGGAGCTGTTTTTT. Protein: CASSLGLNTGELFF.

The rearrangement joins TRBV7-6 to TRBJ2-3; 7 bases line up with TRBD2. The CDR3 extends over 15 amino acids. V shed 5 bases, J shed 0 bases, and the junction held 5 bases outside the gene matches. Germline CDR1 SGHVS, CDR2 FNYEAQ. The CDR3 DNA follows: TGTGCCAGCAGCGCGGGGGTAACTAGCACAGATACGCAGTATTTT. Its translation: CASSAGVTSTDTQYF.

About this clone itself: Additional DNA sequences in this sample encode the identical CDR3. The J gene is TRBJ2-2, the V gene TRBV7-2; weak D call: TRBD1 (6 bases). V lost 3 bases to trimming and J lost 2 bases, with 7 bases between them. Per germline, CDR1 SGHTA and CDR2 FQGNSA. This CDR3 is 14 amino acids long. CDR3 loop: CASSLGQNTGELFF. CDR3 DNA sequence: TGTGCCAGCAGCTTGGGACAAAACACCGGGGAGCTGTTTTTT.

The V gene is TRBV27, the J gene TRBJ1-4; a possible D gene is TRBD1 (6 bases). This CDR3 is 15 amino acids long. Germline CDR1 is MNHEY and CDR2 is SMNVEV (reference sequence). Trimming left V 10 bases short and J 5 bases short, with 20 bases between. CDR3 sequence (DNA): TGTGCCACCCAACTGGTGGGGCAGGGGAATGAAAAACTGTTTTTT. It codes for CATQLVGQGNEKLFF.

The chain is built from TRBV14 and TRBJ1-1, with D possibly being TRBD1 (6 bases). Germline V gene data show CDR1 as SGHDN and CDR2 as FVKESK. The V and J ends lost 4 bases and 1 base respectively, with 10 bases between them. The CDR3 consists of 14 residues. CDR3 sequence: CASSRKTGNTEAFF. In DNA form, the CDR3 reads TGTGCCAGCAGCCGCAAGACAGGGAACACTGAAGCTTTCTTT.

The V and J genes are TRBV6-6 and TRBJ1-2, with TRBD1 matching over 7 bases. The CDR3 consists of 12 residues. Germline CDR1 and CDR2: MNHNY and SVGAGI (reference sequence). J was trimmed by 5 bases and V by 7 bases; bases with no gene match: 4. The CDR3 spells CASTQGVYGYTF. In DNA form, the CDR3 reads TGTGCCAGCACTCAGGGGGTTTATGGCTACACCTTC.

The gene calls are TRBV10-3 and TRBJ1-1; possibly TRBD1 for D (6 bases). Trimming took 6 bases from V and 5 from J, leaving 19 bases between them. The V gene's germline CDR1 is ENHRY and CDR2 SYGVKD. CDR3 length equals 15 residues. CDR3 bases: TGTGCCATCAGGAACAGGGAGACAGGTCAAACTGAAGCTTTCTTT. Translated: CAIRNRETGQTEAFF.

This rearrangement joins TRBV6-5 to TRBJ1-5; TRBD1 matches at 11 bases. Germline trimming cut 2 bases from V and 4 bases from J; bases unmatched to any gene: 1. Germline assignment: CDR1 MNHEY and CDR2 SVGAGI. The CDR3 spans 15 residues. The CDR3 protein is CASSYGTGGNQPQHF. The CDR3 DNA follows: TGTGCCAGCAGTTACGGGACAGGGGGAAATCAGCCCCAGCATTTT.

V gene TRBV29-1 combines with J gene TRBJ2-7, with TRBD2 identical over 9 bases. Trimming cost V 6 bases and J 2 bases; bases outside gene matches: 2. The CDR3 loop spans 12 amino acids. Germline CDR1 is SQVTM and CDR2 is ANQGSEA. CDR3 region: CSVGGGAYEQYF. The CDR3 bases are TGCAGCGTAGGCGGGGGGGCCTACGAGCAGTACTTC.

This clone was recorded only once. This chain links TRBV19 with TRBJ1-1; no clear D. CDR3 length equals 15 residues. The V end lost 1 base, the J end lost 1 base, and 10 bases lay between the germline ends. Germline values: CDR1 LNHDA, CDR2 SQIVND (reference sequence). The CDR3 protein is CASSIGRRQNTEAFF. Here the CDR3 DNA reads TGTGCCAGTAGTATAGGCCGCAGACAGAACACTGAAGCTTTCTTT.

Here the CDR3 DNA reads TGTGCCAGCAGTTATGGGGGGGGCACTGAAGCTTTCTTT. Protein sequence: CASSYGGGTEAFF. The chain uses TRBV6-5 and TRBJ1-1; D is possibly TRBD1 (5 bases). CDR1 is MNHEY and CDR2 is SVGAGI in the germline V gene. The V end lost 3 bases, the J end lost 4 bases, and 9 bases lay between the germline ends. The CDR3 contains 13 residues.

The chain recombines TRBV27 with TRBJ2-2; D uncertain. The V gene lost 3 bases and the J gene lost 4 bases, with 6 bases spanning the gap. This CDR3 contains 13 residues. CDR1 and CDR2 (germline): MNHEY, SMNVEV (reference sequence). The CDR3: CASSFTGTGELFF. For the CDR3, the DNA is TGTGCCAGCAGTTTTACGGGCACCGGGGAGCTGTTTTTT.

This chain links TRBV11-3 with TRBJ2-2; maybe TRBD2 (6 bases). Germline V lookup: CDR1 SGHNT, CDR2 YENEEA. This CDR3 spans 14 amino acids. The ends were cut back, 3 bases at V and 1 base at J, with 6 bases in the middle. The chain's CDR3 is CASSLEGNTGELFF. The CDR3 DNA follows: TGTGCCAGCAGCTTGGAGGGGAACACCGGGGAGCTGTTTTTT.

The CDR3 is CASSYFTGVNTEAFF. CDR3 bases: TGTGCCAGCAGTTACTTTACAGGGGTGAACACTGAAGCTTTCTTT. V usage is TRBV6-6 and J usage is TRBJ1-1, with 7 bases fitting TRBD1. The CDR3 spans 15 residues. Trimming cost V 1 base and J 0 bases; bases outside gene matches: 2. The V gene's germline CDR1 is MNHNY and CDR2 SVGAGI (reference sequence).

The chain is built from TRBV29-1 and TRBJ1-1; D is possibly TRBD1 (6 bases). Trimming cost V 2 bases and J 6 bases, with 10 bases left between them. Looked up from germline, CDR1 is SQVTM and CDR2 is ANQGSEA. The CDR3 loop spans 12 amino acids. CDR3 loop: CSVEKQGSEAFF. The CDR3 DNA sequence: TGCAGCGTTGAAAAACAGGGATCTGAAGCTTTCTTT.

This clone was observed a single time. The rearrangement links TRBV9 to TRBJ1-1; 7 bases fit TRBD1. This CDR3 spans 15 amino acids. Germline loops: CDR1 SGDLS, CDR2 YYNGEE. After removal of 0 bases from V and 8 bases from J, the junction contained 10 bases not matched to a gene. CDR3 coding DNA: TGTGCCAGCAGCGTAGGACACAGGGGCCCCGCGGAAGCTTTCTTT. Translation: CASSVGHRGPAEAFF.

CDR3: CASSAGTGGLDRQPQHF. For the CDR3, the DNA is TGTGCCAGCAGCGCCGGGACAGGGGGCCTGGATCGTCAGCCCCAGCATTTT. The chain carries TRBV9 and TRBJ1-5; TRBD1 aligns across 12 bases. Trimming cost V 3 bases and J 6 bases; bases outside gene matches: 10. Germline values: CDR1 SGDLS, CDR2 YYNGEE. This CDR3 comprises 17 residues.

This clone was observed a single time. The chain uses TRBV6-5 and TRBJ2-3; 10 nucleotides align to TRBD2. Germline-derived CDR1 and CDR2 are MNHEY and SVGAGI. The CDR3 covers 16 residues. V shed 2 bases and J 1 base; nucleotides not matched to a gene: 3. The CDR3 DNA reads as TGTGCCAGCAGTTACAGAGCGGGAGGGCGCACAGATACGCAGTATTTT. It specifies CASSYRAGGRTDTQYF.

The count of this clone is one. The rearrangement uses TRBV19 and TRBJ1-5; TRBD1 might be the D (5 bases). Germline V gene sequence: CDR1 LNHDA, CDR2 SQIVND (reference sequence). The V end lost 6 bases, the J end lost 6 bases, and 21 bases lay between the germline ends. The CDR3 is 16 amino acids. The CDR3 DNA reads TGTGCCAGTAGCCCCAGCACCCCCAGGGTGGGTCAGCCCCAGCATTTT. It codes for CASSPSTPRVGQPQHF.

This clone appeared once. This chain connects TRBV7-9 to TRBJ1-2; D may be TRBD1 (5 bases). This CDR3 is built from 14 residues. V was clipped by 3 bases and J by 5 bases, with 13 bases between them. Germline lookup yields CDR1 SEHNR and CDR2 FQNEAQ (reference sequence). As DNA, the CDR3 is TGTGCCAGCAGCTTTATGGACACGTCTTATGGCTACACCTTC. Its protein is CASSFMDTSYGYTF.

V gene TRBV11-3 combines with J gene TRBJ1-1, with a weak D call TRBD1 (6 bases). Deletions cut 3 bases from V and 6 bases from J, with 8 bases between. Germline V gene data show CDR1 as SGHNT and CDR2 as YENEEA. The CDR3 runs 12 residues. The CDR3 region is CASSLAGAEAFF. The CDR3 DNA reads TGTGCCAGCAGCTTGGCAGGGGCTGAAGCTTTCTTT. Variable domain in full (rest from reference TRBV11-3 and TRBJ1-1): EAGVVQSPRYKIIEKKQPVAFWCNPISGHNTLYWYLQNLGQGPELLIRYENEEAVDDSQLPKDRFSAERLKGVDSTLKIQPAELGDSAVYLCASSLAGAEAFFGQGTRLTVV.

This sequence joins TRBV6-6 and TRBJ2-7, with 8 bases identical to TRBD1. The trim removed 5 bases at V and 5 bases at J, leaving 5 bases unmatched. Germline V gene data show CDR1 as MNHNY and CDR2 as SVGAGI (reference sequence). The CDR3 length is 13 residues. The CDR3 DNA follows: TGTGCCAGCAGTACCAGGGGGCTGGACGAGCAGTACTTC. This sequence encodes CASSTRGLDEQYF.

This chain links TRBV7-6 with TRBJ2-3, with D possibly TRBD2 on 6 matching bases. The CDR3 contains 14 residues. V was pared by 1 base and J by 6 bases, with 11 bases between. Germline V gene lookup returns CDR1 SGHVS and CDR2 FNYEAQ. CDR3: CASSLGGERDTQYF. The CDR3 bases are TGTGCCAGCAGCTTAGGGGGGGAACGGGATACGCAGTATTTT.